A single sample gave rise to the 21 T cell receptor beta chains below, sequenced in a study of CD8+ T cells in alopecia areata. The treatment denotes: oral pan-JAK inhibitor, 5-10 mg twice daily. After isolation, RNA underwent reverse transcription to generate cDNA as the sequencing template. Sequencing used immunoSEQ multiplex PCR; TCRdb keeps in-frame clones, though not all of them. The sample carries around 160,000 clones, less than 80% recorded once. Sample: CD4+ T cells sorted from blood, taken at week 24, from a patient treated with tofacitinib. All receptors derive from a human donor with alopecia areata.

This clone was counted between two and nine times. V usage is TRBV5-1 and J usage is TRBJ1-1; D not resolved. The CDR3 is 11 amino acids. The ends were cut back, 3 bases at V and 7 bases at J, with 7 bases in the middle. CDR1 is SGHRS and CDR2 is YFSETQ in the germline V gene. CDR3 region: CASSYDGEAFF. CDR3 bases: TGCGCCAGCAGCTATGACGGTGAAGCTTTCTTT.

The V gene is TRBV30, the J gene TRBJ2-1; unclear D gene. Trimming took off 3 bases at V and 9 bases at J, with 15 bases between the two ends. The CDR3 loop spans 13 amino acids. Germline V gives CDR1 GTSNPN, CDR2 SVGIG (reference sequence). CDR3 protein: CAWSIEAVVEQFF. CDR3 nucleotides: TGTGCCTGGAGCATCGAGGCAGTAGTTGAGCAGTTCTTC.

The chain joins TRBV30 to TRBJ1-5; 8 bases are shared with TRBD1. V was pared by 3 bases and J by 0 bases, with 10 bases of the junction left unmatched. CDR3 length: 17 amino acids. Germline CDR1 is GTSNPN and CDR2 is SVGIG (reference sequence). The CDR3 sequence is CAWSPGRGPYSNQPQHF. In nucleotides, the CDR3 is TGTGCCTGGAGCCCGGGCAGGGGGCCCTATAGCAATCAGCCCCAGCATTTT. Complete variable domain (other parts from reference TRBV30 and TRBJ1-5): SQTIHQWPATLVQPVGSPLSLECTVEGTSNPNLYWYRQAAGRGLQLLFYSVGIGQISSEVPQNLSASRPQDRQFILSSKKLLLSDSGFYLCAWSPGRGPYSNQPQHFGDGTRLSIL.

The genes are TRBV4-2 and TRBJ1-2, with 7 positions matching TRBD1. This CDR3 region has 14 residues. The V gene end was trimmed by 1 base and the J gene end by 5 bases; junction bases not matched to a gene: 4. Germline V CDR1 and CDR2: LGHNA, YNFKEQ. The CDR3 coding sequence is TGTGCCAGCAGCCAAGGACAGGGAACATATGGCTACACCTTC. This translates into CASSQGQGTYGYTF.

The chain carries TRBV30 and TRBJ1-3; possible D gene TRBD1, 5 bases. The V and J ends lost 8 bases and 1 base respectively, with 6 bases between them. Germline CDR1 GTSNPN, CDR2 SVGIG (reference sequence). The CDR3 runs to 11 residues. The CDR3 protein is CAGGSGNTIYF. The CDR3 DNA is TGTGCCGGGGGGTCTGGAAACACCATATATTTT. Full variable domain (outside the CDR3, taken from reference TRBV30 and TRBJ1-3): SQTIHQWPATLVQPVGSPLSLECTVEGTSNPNLYWYRQAAGRGLQLLFYSVGIGQISSEVPQNLSASRPQDRQFILSSKKLLLSDSGFYLCAGGSGNTIYFGEGSWLTVV.

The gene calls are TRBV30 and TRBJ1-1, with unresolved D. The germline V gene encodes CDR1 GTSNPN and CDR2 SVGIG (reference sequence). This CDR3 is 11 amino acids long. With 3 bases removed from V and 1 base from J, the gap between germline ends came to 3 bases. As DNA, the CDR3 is TGTGCCTGGAGCTGGAACACTGAAGCTTTCTTT. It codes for CAWSWNTEAFF.

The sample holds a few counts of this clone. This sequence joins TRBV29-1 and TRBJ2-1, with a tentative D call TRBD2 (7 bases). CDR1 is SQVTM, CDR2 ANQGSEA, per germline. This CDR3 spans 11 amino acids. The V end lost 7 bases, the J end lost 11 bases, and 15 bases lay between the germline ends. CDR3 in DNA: TGCAGCGGAGGAAAGCGGGACAAGCAGTTCTTC. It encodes CSGGKRDKQFF.

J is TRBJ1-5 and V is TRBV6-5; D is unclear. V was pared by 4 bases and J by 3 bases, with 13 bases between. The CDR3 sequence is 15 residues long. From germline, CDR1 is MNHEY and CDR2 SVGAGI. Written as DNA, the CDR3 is TGTGCCAGCAGTTCAGTGGAGGGATCCAATCAGCCCCAGCATTTT. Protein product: CASSSVEGSNQPQHF.

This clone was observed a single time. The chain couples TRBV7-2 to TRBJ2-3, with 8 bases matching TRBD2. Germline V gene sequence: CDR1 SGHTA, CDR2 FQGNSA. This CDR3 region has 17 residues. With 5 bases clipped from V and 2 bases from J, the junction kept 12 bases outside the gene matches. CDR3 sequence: CASSRGVSGVLTDTQYF. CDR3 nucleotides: TGTGCCAGCAGCCGCGGTGTTAGCGGGGTCCTCACAGATACGCAGTATTTT.

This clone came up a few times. CDR3 coding DNA: TGTGCCAGCAGTAAAACCGGGATTCTATACAATGAGCAGTTCTTC. It codes for CASSKTGILYNEQFF. The chain links TRBV2 to TRBJ2-1; D possibly corresponds to TRBD2 (5 bases). CDR3 length: 15 residues. Germline V CDR1 and CDR2: SNHLY, FYNNEI. The V end was cut by 5 bases, the J end by 4 bases, with 15 bases between.

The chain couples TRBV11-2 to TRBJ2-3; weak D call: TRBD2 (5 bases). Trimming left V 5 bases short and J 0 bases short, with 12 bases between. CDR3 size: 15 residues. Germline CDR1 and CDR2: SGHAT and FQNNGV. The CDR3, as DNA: TGTGCCAGCAGCCCCGTGGCGGGCAGCACAGATACGCAGTATTTT. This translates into CASSPVAGSTDTQYF.

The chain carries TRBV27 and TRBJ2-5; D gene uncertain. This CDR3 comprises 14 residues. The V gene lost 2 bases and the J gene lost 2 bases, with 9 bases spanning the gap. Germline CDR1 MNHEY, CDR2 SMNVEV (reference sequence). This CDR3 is CASSLLGPQETQYF. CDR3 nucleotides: TGTGCCAGCAGTTTACTCGGTCCGCAAGAGACCCAGTACTTC.

In DNA, the CDR3 is TGTGCCAGCAGTCGGACTCCCCAGGGCCCTTTCTTT. Encoded protein: CASSRTPQGPFF. The chain employs TRBV25-1 and TRBJ1-1; D may be TRBD1 (5 bases). There are 12 residues in the CDR3. Germline V gene lookup returns CDR1 MGHDK and CDR2 SYGVNS. Trimming left V 5 bases short and J 12 bases short, with 16 bases between. Drawing the rest from reference TRBV25-1 and TRBJ1-1, the complete variable domain is EADIYQTPRYLVIGTGKKITLECSQTMGHDKMYWYQQDPGMELHLIHYSYGVNSTEKGDLSSESTVSRIRTEHFPLTLESARPSHTSQYLCASSRTPQGPFFGQGTRLTVV.

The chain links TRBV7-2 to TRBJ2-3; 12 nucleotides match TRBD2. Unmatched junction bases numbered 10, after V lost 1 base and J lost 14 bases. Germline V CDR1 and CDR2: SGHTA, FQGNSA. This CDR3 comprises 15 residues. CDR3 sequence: CASSLEGGLAGRWYF. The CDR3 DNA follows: TGTGCCAGCAGCTTAGAAGGAGGACTAGCGGGAAGGTGGTATTTT.

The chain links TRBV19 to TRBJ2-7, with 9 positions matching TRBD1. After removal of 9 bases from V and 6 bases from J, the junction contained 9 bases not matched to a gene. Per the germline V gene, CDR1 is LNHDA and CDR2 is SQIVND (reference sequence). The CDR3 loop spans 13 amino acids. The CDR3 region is CASHGDREGEQYF. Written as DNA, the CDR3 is TGTGCCAGCCACGGGGACAGGGAGGGCGAGCAGTACTTC.

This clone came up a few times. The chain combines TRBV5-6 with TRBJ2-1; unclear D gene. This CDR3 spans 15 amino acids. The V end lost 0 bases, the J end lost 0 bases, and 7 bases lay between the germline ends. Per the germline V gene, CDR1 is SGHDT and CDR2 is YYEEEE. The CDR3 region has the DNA TGTGCCAGCAGCTTGGCCTGGAGCTCCTACAATGAGCAGTTCTTC. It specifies CASSLAWSSYNEQFF.

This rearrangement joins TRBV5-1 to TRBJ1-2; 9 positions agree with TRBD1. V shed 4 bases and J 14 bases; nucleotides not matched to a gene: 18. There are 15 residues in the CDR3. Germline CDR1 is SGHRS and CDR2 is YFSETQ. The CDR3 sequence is CASSLGRQQGAHGTF. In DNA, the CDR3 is TGCGCCAGCAGCCTCGGGAGACAACAGGGGGCCCATGGGACCTTC.

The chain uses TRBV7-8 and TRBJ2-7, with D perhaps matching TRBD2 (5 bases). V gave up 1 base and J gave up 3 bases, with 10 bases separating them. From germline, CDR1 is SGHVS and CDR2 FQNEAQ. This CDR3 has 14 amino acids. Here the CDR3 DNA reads TGTGCCAGCAGCTTAGGAGCGGAACGCTACGAGCAGTACTTC. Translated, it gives CASSLGAERYEQYF.

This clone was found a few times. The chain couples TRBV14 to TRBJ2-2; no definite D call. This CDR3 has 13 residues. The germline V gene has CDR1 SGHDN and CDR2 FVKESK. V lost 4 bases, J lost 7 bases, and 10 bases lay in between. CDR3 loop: CASSLIRVGELFF. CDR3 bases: TGTGCCAGCAGCCTAATACGGGTCGGGGAGCTGTTTTTT. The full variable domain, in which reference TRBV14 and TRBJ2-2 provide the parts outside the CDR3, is EAGVTQFPSHSVIEKGQTVTLRCDPISGHDNLYWYRRVMGKEIKFLLHFVKESKQDESGMPNNRFLAERTGGTYSTLKVQPAELEDSGVYFCASSLIRVGELFFGEGSRLTVL.

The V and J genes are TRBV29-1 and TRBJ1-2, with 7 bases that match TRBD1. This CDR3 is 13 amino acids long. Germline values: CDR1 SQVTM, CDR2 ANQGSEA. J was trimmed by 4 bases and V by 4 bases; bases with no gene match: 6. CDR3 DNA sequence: TGCAGCGTTGGAGGTCAGGGGGTCTATGGCTACACCTTC. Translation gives CSVGGQGVYGYTF.

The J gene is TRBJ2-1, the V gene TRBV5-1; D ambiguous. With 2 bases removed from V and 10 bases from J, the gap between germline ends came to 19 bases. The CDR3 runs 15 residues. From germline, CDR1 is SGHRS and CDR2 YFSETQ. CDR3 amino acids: CASSLRSSAVEEQFF. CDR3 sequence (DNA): TGCGCCAGCAGCTTACGATCCTCCGCGGTCGAGGAGCAGTTCTTC.